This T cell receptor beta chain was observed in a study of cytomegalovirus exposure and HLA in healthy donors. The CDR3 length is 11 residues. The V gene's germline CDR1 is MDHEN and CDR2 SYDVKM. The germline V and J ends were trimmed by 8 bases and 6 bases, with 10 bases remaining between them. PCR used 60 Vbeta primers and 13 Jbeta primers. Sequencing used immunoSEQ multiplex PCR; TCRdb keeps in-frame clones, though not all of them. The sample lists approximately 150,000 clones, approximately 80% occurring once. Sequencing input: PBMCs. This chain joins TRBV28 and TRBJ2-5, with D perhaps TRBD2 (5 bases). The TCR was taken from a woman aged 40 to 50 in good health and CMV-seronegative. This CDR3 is CASQAEQTQYF. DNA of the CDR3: TGTGCCAGCCAAGCGGAACAGACCCAGTACTTC.